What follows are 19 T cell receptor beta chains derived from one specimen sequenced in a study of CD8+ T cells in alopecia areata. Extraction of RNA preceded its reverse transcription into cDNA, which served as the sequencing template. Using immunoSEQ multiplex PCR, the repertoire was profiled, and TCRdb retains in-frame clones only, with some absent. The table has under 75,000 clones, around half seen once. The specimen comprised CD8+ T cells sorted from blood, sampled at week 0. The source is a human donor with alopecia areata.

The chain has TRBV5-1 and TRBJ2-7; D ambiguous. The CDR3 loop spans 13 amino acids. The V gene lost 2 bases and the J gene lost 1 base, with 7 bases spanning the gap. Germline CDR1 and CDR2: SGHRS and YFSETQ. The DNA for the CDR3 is TGCGCCAGCAGCTTAGCATATTCCTACGAGCAGTACTTC. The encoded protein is CASSLAYSYEQYF.

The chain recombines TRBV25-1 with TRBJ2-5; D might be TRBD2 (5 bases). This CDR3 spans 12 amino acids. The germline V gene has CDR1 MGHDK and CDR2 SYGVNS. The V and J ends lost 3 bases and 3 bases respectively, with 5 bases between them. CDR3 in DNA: TGTGCCAGCAGTGAGGGAGAAGAGACCCAGTACTTC. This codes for CASSEGEETQYF.

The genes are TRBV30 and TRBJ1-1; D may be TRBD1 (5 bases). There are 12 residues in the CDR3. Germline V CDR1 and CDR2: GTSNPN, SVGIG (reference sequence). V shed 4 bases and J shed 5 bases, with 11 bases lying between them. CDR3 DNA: TGTGCCTGGATAACTGGGGCTACTGAAGCTTTCTTT. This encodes CAWITGATEAFF.

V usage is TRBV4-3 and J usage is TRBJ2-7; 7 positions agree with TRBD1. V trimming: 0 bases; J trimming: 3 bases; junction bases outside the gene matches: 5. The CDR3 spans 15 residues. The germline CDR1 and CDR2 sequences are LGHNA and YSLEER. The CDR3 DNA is TGCGCCAGCAGCCAAGATGGCTCAGGGGGCTACGAGCAGTACTTC. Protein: CASSQDGSGGYEQYF.

The CDR3 bases are TGTGCCAGTGGCCCTCGGACCTCCACAGATACGCAGTATTTT. This translates into CASGPRTSTDTQYF. V gene TRBV6-1 combines with J gene TRBJ2-3; D is uncertain. The CDR3 is 14 residues long. The germline CDR1 and CDR2 sequences are MNHNS and SASEGT. The V end was cut by 9 bases, the J end by 2 bases, with 15 bases between.

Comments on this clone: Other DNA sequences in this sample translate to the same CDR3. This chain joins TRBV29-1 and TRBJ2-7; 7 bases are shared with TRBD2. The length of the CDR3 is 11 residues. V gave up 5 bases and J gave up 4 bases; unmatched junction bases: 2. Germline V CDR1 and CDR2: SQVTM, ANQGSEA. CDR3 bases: TGCAGCGTTTCGGGAGGATACGAGCAGTACTTC. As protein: CSVSGGYEQYF.

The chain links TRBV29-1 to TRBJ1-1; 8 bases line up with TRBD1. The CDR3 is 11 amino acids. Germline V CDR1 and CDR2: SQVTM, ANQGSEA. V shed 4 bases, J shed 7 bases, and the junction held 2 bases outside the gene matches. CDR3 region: CSVVGQGEAFF. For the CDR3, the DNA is TGCAGCGTTGTAGGACAGGGTGAAGCTTTCTTT.

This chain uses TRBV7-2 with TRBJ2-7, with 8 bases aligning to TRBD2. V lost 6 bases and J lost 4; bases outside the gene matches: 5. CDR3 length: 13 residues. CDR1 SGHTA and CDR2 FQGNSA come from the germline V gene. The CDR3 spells CASSTGGGYEQYF. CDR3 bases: TGTGCCAGCAGTACGGGAGGGGGGTACGAGCAGTACTTC.

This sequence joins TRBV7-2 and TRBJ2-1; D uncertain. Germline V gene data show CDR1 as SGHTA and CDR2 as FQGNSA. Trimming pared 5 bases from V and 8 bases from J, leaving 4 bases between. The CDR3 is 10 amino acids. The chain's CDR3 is CASSGYEQFF. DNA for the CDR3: TGTGCCAGCAGCGGTTATGAGCAGTTCTTC.

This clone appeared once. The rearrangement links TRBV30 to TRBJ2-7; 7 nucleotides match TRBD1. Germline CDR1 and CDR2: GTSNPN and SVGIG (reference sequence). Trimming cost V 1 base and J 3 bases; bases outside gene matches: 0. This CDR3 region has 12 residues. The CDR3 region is CAWSGTGYEQYF. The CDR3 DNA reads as TGTGCCTGGAGTGGGACAGGCTACGAGCAGTACTTC.

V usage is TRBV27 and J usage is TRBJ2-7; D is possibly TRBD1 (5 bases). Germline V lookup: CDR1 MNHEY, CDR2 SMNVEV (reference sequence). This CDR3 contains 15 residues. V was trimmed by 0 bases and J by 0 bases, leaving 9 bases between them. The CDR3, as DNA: TGTGCCAGCAGTTTATCAGGGGATAGCTCCTACGAGCAGTACTTC. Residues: CASSLSGDSSYEQYF.

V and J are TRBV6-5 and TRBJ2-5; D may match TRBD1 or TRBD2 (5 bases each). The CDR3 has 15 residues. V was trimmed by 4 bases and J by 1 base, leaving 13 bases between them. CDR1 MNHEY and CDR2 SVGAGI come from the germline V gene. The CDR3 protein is CASSSSGGPQETQYF. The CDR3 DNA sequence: TGTGCCAGCAGTTCTTCTGGGGGTCCCCAAGAGACCCAGTACTTC.

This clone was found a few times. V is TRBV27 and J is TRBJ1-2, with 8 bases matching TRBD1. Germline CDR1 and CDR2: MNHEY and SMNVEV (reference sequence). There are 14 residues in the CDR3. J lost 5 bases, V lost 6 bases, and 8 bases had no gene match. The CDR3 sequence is CASSPGTGAYGYTF. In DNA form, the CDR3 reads TGTGCCAGCAGCCCCGGGACAGGAGCTTATGGCTACACCTTC.

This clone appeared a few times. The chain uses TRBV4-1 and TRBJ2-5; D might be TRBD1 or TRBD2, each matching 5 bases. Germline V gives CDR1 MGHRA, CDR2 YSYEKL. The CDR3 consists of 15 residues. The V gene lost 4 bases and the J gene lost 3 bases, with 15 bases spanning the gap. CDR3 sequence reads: CASSRTSGTEETQYF. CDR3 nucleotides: TGCGCCAGCAGCCGGACGTCCGGGACCGAAGAGACCCAGTACTTC.

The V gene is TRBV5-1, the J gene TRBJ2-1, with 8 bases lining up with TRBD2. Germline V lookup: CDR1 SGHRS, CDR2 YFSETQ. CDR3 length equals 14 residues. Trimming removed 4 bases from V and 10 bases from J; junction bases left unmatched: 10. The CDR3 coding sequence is TGCGCCAGCAGCGGCGGGACTAGGGGCCCCGAGCAGTTCTTC. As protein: CASSGGTRGPEQFF.

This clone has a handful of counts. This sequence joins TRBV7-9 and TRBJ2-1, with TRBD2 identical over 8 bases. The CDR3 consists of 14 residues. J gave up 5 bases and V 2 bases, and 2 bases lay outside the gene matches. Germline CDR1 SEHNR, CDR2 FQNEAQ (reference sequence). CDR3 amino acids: CASSLLAGNNEQFF. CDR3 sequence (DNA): TGTGCCAGCAGCTTACTAGCGGGCAACAATGAGCAGTTCTTC.

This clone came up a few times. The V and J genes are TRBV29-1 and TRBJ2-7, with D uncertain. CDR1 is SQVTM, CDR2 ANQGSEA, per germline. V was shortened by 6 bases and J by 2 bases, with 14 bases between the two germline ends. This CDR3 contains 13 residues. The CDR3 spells CSVRPETAYEQYF. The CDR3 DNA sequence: TGCAGCGTCCGACCGGAGACGGCCTACGAGCAGTACTTC.

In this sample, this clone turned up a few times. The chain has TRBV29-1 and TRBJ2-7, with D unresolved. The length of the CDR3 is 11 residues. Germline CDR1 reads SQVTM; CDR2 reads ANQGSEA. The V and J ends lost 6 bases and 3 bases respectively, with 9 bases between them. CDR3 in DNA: TGCAGCGTGGATAGAGGCTACGAGCAGTACTTC. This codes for CSVDRGYEQYF.

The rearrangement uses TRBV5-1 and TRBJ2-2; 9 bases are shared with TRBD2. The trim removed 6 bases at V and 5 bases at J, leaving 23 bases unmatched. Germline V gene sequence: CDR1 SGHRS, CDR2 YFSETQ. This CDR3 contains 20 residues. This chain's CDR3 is CASTSWDLASGTAGTGELFF. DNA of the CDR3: TGCGCCAGCACCTCATGGGATCTGGCTAGCGGGACCGCGGGAACCGGGGAGCTGTTTTTT.